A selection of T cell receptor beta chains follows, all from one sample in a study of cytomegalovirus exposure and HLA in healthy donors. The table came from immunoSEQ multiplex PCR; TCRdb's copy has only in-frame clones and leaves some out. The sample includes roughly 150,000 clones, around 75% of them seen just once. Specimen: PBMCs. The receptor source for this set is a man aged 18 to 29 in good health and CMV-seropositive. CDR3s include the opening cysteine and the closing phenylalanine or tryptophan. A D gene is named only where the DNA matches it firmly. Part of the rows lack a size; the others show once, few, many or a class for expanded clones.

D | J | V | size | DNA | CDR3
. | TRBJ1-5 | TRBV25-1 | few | TGTGCCAGCAGTGAGGGCAGGAATAGCAATCAGCCCCAGCATTTT | CASSEGRNSNQPQHF
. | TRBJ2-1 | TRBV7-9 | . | TGTGCCAGCAGCTTAGCGGGCGGGGTTACCTACAATGAGCAGTTCTTC | CASSLAGGVTYNEQFF
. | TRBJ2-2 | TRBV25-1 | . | TGTGCCAGCAGTAGGGCAGGGGACACCGGGGAGCTGTTTTTT | CASSRAGDTGELFF
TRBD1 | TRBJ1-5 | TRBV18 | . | TGTGCCAGCTCACCAGGACAGGTAGGCAATCAGCCCCAGCATTTT | CASSPGQVGNQPQHF
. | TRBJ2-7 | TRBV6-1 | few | TGTGCCAGCACAACAACCCCTAGCGGACAGTACGAGCAGTACTTC | CASTTTPSGQYEQYF
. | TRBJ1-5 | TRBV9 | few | TGTGCCAGCAGCGTAGGGCAGGGGAATCAGCCCCAGCATTTT | CASSVGQGNQPQHF
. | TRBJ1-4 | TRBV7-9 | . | TGTGCCAGCAGCCTCACAGGGTCTCGGGAAAAACTGTTTTTT | CASSLTGSREKLFF
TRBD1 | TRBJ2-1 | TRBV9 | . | TGTGCCAGCAGCATAACCGGGACAGGGGCTTACAATGAGCAGTTCTTC | CASSITGTGAYNEQFF
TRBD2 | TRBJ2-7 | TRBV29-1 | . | TGCAGCGTTGAGGCAGGGAGGGGACGTGGAGAGCAGTACTTC | CSVEAGRGRGEQYF
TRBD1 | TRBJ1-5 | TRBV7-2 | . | TGTGCCAGCAGCTTAGAACAGACAGGGTTTAGTCAGCCCCAGCATTTT | CASSLEQTGFSQPQHF
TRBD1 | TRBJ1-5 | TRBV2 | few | TGTGCCAGCACCGGGGACAGGATCAATCAGCCCCAGCATTTT | CASTGDRINQPQHF
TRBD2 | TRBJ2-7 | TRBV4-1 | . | TGCGCCAGCAGCCAAGTGATTAGCGGGTACGAGCAGTACTTC | CASSQVISGYEQYF
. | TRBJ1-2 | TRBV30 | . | TGTGCCTGGAGTCGAGGGCATGGCTACACCTTC | CAWSRGHGYTF
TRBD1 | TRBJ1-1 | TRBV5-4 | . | TGTGCCAGCAGCGTAGACAGGGCGAACACTGAAGCTTTCTTT | CASSVDRANTEAFF
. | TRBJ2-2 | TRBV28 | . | TGTGCCAGCAGCCTCCTAGAGGGGGAGCTGTTTTTT | CASSLLEGELFF
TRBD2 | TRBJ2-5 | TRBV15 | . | TGTGCCACCAGCAGGGGAGGGGTCTCGGGCCAGACCCAGTACTTC | CATSRGGVSGQTQYF
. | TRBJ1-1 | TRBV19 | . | TGTGCCAGTAGTATTCCAGTTCAGAACACTGAAGCTTTCTTT | CASSIPVQNTEAFF
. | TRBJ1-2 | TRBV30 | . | TGTGCCTGGAGTGTGGAAGGTGACACTCAGTATTATGGCTACACCTTC | CAWSVEGDTQYYGYTF
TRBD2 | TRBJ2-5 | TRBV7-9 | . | TGTGCCAGCAGCTTAGGCCCCGGGACTAGCGGACGTCCGGGGACCCAGTACTTC | CASSLGPGTSGRPGTQYF
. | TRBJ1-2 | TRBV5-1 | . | TGCGCCAGCCGAGGGCAGACAGGAGGTTATGGCTACACCTTC | CASRGQTGGYGYTF
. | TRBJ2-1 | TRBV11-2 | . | TGTGCCAGCAGCTTAGACAGGAGGCATGAGCAGTTCTTC | CASSLDRRHEQFF
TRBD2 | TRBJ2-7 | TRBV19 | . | TGTGCCAGTAGTTCCCCGGGGTCTAGCGGGACCTACGAGCAGTACTTC | CASSSPGSSGTYEQYF
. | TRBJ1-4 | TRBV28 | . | TGTGCCAGCAGTCGGCGGACACGGCGGGAAAAACTGTTTTTT | CASSRRTRREKLFF
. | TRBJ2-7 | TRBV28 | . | TGTGCCAGCCGGACGACGGGAACCGACGAGCAGTACTTC | CASRTTGTDEQYF
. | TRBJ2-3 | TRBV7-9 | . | TGTGCCAGCAGCCCGGGAAGCCCCTCGGTTCCCAGCACAGATACGCAGTATTTT | CASSPGSPSVPSTDTQYF
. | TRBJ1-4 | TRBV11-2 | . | TGTGCCAGCAGCTCCCGGGACAAAGGGGAAAAACTGTTTTTT | CASSSRDKGEKLFF
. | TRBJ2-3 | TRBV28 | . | TGTGCCAGCAGCCCCACTAGAGCTACGCAGTATTTT | CASSPTRATQYF
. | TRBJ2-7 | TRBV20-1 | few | TGCAGTGCCAGCGGGTCCTACGAGCAGTACTTC | CSASGSYEQYF
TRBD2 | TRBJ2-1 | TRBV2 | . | TGTGCCAGCAGTCGTAGCGGGAAGGGCAACAATGAGCAGTTCTTC | CASSRSGKGNNEQFF
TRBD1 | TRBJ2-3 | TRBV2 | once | TGTGCCAGCAGGTCGACAGGGATCACTAGCACAGATACGCAGTATTTT | CASRSTGITSTDTQYF
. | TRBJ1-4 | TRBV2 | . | TGTGCCAGCAGTGGCCAGGGGCAGATTAATGAAAAACTGTTTTTT | CASSGQGQINEKLFF
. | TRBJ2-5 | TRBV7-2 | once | TGTGCCAGCAGAACGGGTCCAGCGCCGAAGGAGACCCAGTACTTC | CASRTGPAPKETQYF
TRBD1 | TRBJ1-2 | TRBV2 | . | TGTGCCAACAGAAACCGGGACAGGGGGTTTGGCTACACCTTC | CANRNRDRGFGYTF
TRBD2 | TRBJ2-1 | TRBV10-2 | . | TGCGCCAGCAGGGCTAGCGGGCCTTACAATGAGCAGTTCTTC | CASRASGPYNEQFF
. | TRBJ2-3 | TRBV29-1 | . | TGCAGCGTTTACTCAGATACGCAGTATTTT | CSVYSDTQYF
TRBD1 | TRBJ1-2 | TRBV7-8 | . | TGTGCCAGCAGGGGACCCCGGGACAGGGAAGGTTACTATGGCTACACCTTC | CASRGPRDREGYYGYTF
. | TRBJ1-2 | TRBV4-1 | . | TGCGCCAGCAGCCAAGTTCCGGGGTACGTGGGTGGCTACACCTTC | CASSQVPGYVGGYTF
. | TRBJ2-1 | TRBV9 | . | TGTGCCAGCAGCGTAGTTGCCGAGAGCGAGCAGTTCTTC | CASSVVAESEQFF
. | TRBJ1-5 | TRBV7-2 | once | TGTGCCAGCAGCTCGGACAGAAATCAGCCCCAGCATTTT | CASSSDRNQPQHF
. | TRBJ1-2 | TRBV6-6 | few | TGTGCCAGCACTCCAAAAGGGGCATATGGCTACACCTTC | CASTPKGAYGYTF
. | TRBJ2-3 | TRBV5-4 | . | TGTGCCAGCAGCACAGCGGTTCCGAGGGCAGATACGCAGTATTTT | CASSTAVPRADTQYF
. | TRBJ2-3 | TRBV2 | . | TGTGCCAGCAGTGAAGCGTCTACAGCTAGCACAGATACGCAGTATTTT | CASSEASTASTDTQYF
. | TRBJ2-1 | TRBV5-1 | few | TGCGCCAGCAGCCAGACCGGGAGTGACAATGAGCAGTTCTTC | CASSQTGSDNEQFF
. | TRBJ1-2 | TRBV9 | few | TGTGCCAGCAGCGTAGGGACAGCCAGAGCCGAGGGCTACACCTTC | CASSVGTARAEGYTF
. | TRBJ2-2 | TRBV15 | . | TGTGCCACCAGCAGTAGATCCGGGGAGCTGTTTTTT | CATSSRSGELFF
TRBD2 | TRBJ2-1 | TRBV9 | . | TGTGCCAGCAGCGAGACCCATCGGGAGGGCCATGAGCAGTTCTTC | CASSETHREGHEQFF
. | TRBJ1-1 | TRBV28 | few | TGTGCCAGCAGTTTAGGGGGGGGCGTCTCCACTGAAGCTTTCTTT | CASSLGGGVSTEAFF
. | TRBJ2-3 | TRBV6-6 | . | TGTGCCAGCAGTTCGGGGGATACGCAGTATTTT | CASSSGDTQYF
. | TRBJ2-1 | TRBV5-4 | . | TGTGCCAGCAGCTTGGAAGGTCAAAGATCAGCGCTCAATGAGCAGTTCTTC | CASSLEGQRSALNEQFF
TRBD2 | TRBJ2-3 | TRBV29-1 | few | TGCAGCGTTGCTCCGGGACTAGCAACCACAGATACGCAGTATTTT | CSVAPGLATTDTQYF
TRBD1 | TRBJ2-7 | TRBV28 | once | TGTGCCAGCAGACGGACAGGGGAGGGCTACGAGCAGTACTTC | CASRRTGEGYEQYF
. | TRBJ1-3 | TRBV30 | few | TGTGCCTGGAGACCCCTGACAGGCTCTGGAAACACCATATATTTT | CAWRPLTGSGNTIYF
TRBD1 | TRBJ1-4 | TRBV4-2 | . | TGTGCCAGCAGCCGACAGGGCATTGCAACTAATGAAAAACTGTTTTTT | CASSRQGIATNEKLFF
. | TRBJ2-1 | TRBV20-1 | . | TGCAGTGCTCAGCGGAGGAGGCAGTTCTTC | CSAQRRRQFF
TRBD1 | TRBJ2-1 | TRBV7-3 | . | TGTGCCAGCAGCTTAATCGGCAGGGGGATCGATGAGCAGTTCTTC | CASSLIGRGIDEQFF